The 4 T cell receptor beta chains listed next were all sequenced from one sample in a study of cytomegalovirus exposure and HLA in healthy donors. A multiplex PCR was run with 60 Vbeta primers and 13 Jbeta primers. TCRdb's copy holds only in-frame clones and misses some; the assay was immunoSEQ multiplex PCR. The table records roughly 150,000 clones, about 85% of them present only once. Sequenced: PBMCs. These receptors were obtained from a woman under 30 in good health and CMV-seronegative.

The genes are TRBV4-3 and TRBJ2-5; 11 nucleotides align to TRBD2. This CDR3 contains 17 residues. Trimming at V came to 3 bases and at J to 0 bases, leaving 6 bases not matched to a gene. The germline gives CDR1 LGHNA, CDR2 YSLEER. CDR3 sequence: CASSQLIAGGYQETQYF. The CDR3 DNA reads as TGCGCCAGCAGCCAGTTAATAGCGGGGGGGTACCAAGAGACCCAGTACTTC.

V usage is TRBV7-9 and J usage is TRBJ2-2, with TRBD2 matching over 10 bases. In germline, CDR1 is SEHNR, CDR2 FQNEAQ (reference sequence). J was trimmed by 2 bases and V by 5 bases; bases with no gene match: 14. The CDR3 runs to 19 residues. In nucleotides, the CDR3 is TGTGCCAGCAGCCTTAGACGGGCTAGCGGGGGCCTAAACACCGGGGAGCTGTTTTTT. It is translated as CASSLRRASGGLNTGELFF.

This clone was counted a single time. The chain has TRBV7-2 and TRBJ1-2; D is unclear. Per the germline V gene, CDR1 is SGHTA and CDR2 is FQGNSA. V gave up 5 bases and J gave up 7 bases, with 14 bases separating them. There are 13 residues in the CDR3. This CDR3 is CASSPEPSRGYTF. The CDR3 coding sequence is TGTGCCAGCAGCCCAGAACCCAGTCGTGGCTACACCTTC.

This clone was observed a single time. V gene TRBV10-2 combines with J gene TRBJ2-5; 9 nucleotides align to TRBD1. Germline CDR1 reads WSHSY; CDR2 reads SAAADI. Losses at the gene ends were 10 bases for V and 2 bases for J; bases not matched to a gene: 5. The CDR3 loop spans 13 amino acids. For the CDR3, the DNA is TGCGCCATTGGACAGGGGTGGCAAGAGACCCAGTACTTC. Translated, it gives CAIGQGWQETQYF.